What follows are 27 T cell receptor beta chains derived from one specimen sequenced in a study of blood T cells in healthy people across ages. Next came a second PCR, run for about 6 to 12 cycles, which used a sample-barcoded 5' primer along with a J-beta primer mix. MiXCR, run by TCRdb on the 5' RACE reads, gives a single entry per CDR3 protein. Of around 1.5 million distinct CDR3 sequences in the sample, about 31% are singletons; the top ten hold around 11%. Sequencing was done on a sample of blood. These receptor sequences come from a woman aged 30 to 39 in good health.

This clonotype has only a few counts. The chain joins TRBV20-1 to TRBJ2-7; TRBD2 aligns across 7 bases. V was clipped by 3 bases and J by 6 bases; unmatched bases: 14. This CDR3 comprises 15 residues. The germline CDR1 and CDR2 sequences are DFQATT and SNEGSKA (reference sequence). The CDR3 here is CSASYPGGKRTEQYF. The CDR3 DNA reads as TGCAGTGCTAGTTATCCGGGAGGAAAACGGACCGAGCAGTACTTC.

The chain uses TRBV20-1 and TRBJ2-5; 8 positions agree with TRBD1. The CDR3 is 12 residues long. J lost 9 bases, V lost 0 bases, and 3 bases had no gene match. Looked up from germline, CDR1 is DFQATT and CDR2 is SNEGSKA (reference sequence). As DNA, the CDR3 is TGCAGTGCTAGAGAACGGACAGGGCCCCAGTACTTC. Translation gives CSARERTGPQYF.

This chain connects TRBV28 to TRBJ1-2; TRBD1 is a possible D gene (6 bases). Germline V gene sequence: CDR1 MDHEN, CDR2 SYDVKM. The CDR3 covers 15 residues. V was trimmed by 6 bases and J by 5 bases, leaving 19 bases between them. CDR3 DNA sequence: TGTGCCAGCAGACCCACCGGGGGGCCCTGGTATGGCTACACCTTC. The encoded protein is CASRPTGGPWYGYTF.

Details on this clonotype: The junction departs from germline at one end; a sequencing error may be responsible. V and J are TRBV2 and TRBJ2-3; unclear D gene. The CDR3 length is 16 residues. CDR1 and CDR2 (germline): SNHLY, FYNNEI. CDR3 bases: TGTGCCGGCAGTGAAAGATCGTATACTAGCACAGATACGCAGTATTTT. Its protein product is CAGSERSYTSTDTQYF.

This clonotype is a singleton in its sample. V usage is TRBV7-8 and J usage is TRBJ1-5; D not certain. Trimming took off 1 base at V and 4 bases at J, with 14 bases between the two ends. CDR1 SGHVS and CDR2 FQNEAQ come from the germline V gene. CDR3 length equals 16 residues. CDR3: CASSLEGVTSNQPQHF. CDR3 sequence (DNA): TGTGCCAGCAGCTTAGAAGGCGTAACCAGTAATCAGCCCCAGCATTTT.

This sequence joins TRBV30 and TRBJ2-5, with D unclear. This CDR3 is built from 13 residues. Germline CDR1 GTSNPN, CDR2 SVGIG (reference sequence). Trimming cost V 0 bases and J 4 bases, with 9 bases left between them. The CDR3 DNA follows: TGTGCCTGGAGTGTGAAGCTCGGAGAGACCCAGTACTTC. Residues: CAWSVKLGETQYF.

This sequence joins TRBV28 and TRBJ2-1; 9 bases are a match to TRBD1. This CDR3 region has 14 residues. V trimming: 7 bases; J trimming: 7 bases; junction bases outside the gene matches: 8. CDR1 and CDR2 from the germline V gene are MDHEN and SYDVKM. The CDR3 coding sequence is TGTGCCAGCACACCGGGACAGGGTTGGAATGAGCAGTTCTTC. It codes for CASTPGQGWNEQFF. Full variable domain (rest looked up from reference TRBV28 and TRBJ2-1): DVKVTQSSRYLVKRTGEKVFLECVQDMDHENMFWYRQDPGLGLRLIYFSYDVKMKEKGDIPEGYSVSREKKERFSLILESASTNQTSMYLCASTPGQGWNEQFFGPGTRLTVL.

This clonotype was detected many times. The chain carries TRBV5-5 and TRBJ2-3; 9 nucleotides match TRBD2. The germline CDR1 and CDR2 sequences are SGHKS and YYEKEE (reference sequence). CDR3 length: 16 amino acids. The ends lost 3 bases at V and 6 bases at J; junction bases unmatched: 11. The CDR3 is CASSSALAGTSDTQYF. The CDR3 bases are TGTGCCAGCAGCTCTGCGCTAGCGGGAACATCGGATACGCAGTATTTT.

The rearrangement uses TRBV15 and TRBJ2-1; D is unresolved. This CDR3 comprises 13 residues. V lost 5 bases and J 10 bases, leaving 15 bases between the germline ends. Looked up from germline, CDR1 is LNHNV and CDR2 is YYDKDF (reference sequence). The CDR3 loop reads CATSGGPLGEQFF. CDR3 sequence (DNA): TGTGCCACCAGCGGCGGACCCCTTGGGGAGCAGTTCTTC.

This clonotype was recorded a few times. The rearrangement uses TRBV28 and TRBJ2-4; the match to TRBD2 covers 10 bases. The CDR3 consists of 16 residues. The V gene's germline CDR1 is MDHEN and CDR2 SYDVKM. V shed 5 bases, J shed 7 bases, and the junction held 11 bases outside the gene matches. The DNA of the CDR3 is TGTGCCAGCAGTGAACTAGCGGGAACTTTCTTGAACATTCAGTACTTC. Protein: CASSELAGTFLNIQYF. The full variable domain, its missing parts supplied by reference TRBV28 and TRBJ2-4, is DVKVTQSSRYLVKRTGEKVFLECVQDMDHENMFWYRQDPGLGLRLIYFSYDVKMKEKGDIPEGYSVSREKKERFSLILESASTNQTSMYLCASSELAGTFLNIQYFGAGTRLSVL.

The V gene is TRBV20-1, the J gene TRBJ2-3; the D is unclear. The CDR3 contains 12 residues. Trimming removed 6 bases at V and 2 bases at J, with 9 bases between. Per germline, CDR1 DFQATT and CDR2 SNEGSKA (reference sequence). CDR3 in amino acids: CSAPAYTDTQYF. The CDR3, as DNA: TGCAGTGCCCCTGCTTACACAGATACGCAGTATTTT.

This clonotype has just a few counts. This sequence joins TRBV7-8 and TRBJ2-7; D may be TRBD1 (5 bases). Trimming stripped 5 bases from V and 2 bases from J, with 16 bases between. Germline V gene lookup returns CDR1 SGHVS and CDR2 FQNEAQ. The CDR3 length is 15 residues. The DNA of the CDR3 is TGTGCCAGCAGCCCCTTCGGGCAGGGCGCCTACGAGCAGTACTTC. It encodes CASSPFGQGAYEQYF.

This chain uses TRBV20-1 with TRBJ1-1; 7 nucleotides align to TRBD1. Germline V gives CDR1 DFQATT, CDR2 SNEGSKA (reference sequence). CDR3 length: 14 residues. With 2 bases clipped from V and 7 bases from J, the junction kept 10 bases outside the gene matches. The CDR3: CSARPTGVGGEAFF. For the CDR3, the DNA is TGCAGTGCTAGACCTACAGGGGTGGGGGGTGAAGCTTTCTTT.

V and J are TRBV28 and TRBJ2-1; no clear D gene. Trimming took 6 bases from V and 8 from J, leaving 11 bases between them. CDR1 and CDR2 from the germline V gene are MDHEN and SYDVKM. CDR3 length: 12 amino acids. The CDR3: CASSLQRYEQFF. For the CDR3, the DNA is TGTGCCAGCAGCCTACAGCGTTATGAGCAGTTCTTC.

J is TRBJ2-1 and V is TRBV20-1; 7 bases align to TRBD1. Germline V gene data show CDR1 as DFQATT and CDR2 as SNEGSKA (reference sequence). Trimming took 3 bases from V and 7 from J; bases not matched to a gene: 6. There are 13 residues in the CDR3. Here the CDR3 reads CSASRQGANEQFF. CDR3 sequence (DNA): TGCAGTGCTAGCCGACAGGGTGCTAATGAGCAGTTCTTC.

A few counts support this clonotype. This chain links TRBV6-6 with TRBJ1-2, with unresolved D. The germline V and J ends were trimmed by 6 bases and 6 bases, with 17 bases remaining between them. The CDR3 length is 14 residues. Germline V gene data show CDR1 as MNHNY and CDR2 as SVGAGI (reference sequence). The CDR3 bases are TGTGCCAGCAGGCGGGGAGAGGGAATAAATGGCTACACCTTC. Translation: CASRRGEGINGYTF.

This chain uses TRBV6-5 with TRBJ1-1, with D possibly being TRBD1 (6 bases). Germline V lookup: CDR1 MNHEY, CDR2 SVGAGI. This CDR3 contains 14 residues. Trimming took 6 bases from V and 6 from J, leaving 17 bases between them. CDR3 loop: CASSANDRRSEAFF. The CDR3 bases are TGTGCCAGCAGCGCAAACGACAGGCGTTCTGAAGCTTTCTTT.

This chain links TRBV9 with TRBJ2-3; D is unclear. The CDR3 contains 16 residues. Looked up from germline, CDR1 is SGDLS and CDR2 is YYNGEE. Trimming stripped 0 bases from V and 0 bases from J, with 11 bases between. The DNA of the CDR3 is TGTGCCAGCAGCGTAGGGACCGCGTTGAGCACAGATACGCAGTATTTT. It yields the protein CASSVGTALSTDTQYF.

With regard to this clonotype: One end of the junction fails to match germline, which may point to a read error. The CDR3 sequence is CVISGAGLAEYNEQFF. The CDR3 DNA follows: TGTGTCATCAGTGGCGCGGGACTAGCGGAGTACAATGAGCAGTTCTTC. The genes are TRBV10-3 and TRBJ2-1, with TRBD2 identical over 11 bases. The CDR3 has 16 amino acids. Germline values: CDR1 ENHRY, CDR2 SYGVKD.

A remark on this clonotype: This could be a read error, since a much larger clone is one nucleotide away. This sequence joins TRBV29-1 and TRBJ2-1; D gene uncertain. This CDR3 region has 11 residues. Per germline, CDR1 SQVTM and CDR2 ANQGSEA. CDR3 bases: TGCAGCATTGAAAGCAACAATGAGCAGTTCTTC. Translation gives CSIESNNEQFF.

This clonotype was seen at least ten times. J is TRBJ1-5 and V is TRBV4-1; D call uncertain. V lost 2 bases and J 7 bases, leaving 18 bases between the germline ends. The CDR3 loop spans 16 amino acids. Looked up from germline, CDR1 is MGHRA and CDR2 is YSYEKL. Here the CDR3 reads CASSQTWEPVEQPQHF. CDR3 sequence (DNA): TGCGCCAGCAGCCAAACCTGGGAACCCGTAGAGCAGCCCCAGCATTTT.

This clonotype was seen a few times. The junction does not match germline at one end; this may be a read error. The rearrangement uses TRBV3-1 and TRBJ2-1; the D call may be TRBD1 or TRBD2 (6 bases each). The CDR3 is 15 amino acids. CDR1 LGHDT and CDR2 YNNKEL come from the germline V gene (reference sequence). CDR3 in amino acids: CASSRRGNPYNEQFF. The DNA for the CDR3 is TGTGCCAGCAGTCGGAGGGGGAACCCCTACAACGAGCAGTTCTTC.

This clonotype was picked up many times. The CDR3 loop is CSVEDNRVGETQYF. The CDR3, as DNA: TGCAGCGTTGAAGACAACAGGGTTGGAGAGACCCAGTACTTC. V usage is TRBV29-1 and J usage is TRBJ2-5, with D maybe TRBD1 (6 bases). V lost 0 bases to trimming and J lost 4 bases, with 12 bases between them. The germline CDR1 and CDR2 sequences are SQVTM and ANQGSEA. CDR3 length: 14 amino acids. Full variable domain (rest looked up from reference TRBV29-1 and TRBJ2-5): SAVISQKPSRDICQRGTSLTIQCQVDSQVTMMFWYRQQPGQSLTLIATANQGSEATYESGFVIDKFPISRPNLTFSTLTVSNMSPEDSSIYLCSVEDNRVGETQYFGPGTRLLVL.

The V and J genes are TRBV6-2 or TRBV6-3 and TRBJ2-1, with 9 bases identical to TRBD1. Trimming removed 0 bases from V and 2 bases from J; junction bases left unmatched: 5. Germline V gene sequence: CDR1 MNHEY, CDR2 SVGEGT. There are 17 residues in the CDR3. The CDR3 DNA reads TGTGCCAGCAGTTACTCGTTAACAGGGGGCACCTACAATGAGCAGTTCTTC. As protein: CASSYSLTGGTYNEQFF.

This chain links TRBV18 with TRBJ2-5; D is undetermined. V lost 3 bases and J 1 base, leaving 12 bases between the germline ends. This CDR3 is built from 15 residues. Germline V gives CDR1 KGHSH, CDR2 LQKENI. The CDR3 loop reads CASSPGFGTQETQYF. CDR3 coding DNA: TGTGCCAGCTCACCGGGGTTTGGCACCCAAGAGACCCAGTACTTC.

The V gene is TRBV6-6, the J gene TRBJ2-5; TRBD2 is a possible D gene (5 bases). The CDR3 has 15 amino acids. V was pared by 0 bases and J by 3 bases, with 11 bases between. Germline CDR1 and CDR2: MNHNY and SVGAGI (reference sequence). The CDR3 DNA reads TGTGCCAGCAGTTACTCGAGGGTCGGAAAAGAGACCCAGTACTTC. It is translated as CASSYSRVGKETQYF.

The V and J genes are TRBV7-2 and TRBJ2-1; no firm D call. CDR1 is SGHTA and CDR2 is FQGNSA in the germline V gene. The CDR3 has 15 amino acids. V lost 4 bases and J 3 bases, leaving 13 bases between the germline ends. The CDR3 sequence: CASSCITGNYNEQFF. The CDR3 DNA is TGTGCCAGCAGCTGTATAACGGGTAACTACAATGAGCAGTTCTTC.